This T cell receptor (beta chain) was retrieved from a study of T cell changes during pregnancy in multiple sclerosis. Trimming left V 1 base short and J 10 bases short, with 11 bases between. The germline V gene has CDR1 MDHEN and CDR2 SYDVKM. The CDR3 length is 13 residues. Method: immunoSEQ multiplex PCR; TCRdb's copy keeps in-frame clones and lacks some. The repertoire includes about 43,000 clones, approximately 91% of them detected once, and roughly 1.5% sits in the top ten. Sequenced material: PBMCs (not recorded whether the cells were cultured). The rearrangement joins TRBV28 to TRBJ2-1; the D gene is possibly TRBD2 (6 bases). The TCR comes from a female donor with multiple sclerosis, enrolled in a pregnancy study. The CDR3 nucleotides are TGTGCCAGCAGTTTATCGGGAGTAAGAGAGCAGTTCTTC. Protein product: CASSLSGVREQFF. The full variable domain, completed using reference TRBV28 and TRBJ2-1, is DVKVTQSSRYLVKRTGEKVFLECVQDMDHENMFWYRQDPGLGLRLIYFSYDVKMKEKGDIPEGYSVSREKKERFSLILESASTNQTSMYLCASSLSGVREQFFGPGTRLTVL.